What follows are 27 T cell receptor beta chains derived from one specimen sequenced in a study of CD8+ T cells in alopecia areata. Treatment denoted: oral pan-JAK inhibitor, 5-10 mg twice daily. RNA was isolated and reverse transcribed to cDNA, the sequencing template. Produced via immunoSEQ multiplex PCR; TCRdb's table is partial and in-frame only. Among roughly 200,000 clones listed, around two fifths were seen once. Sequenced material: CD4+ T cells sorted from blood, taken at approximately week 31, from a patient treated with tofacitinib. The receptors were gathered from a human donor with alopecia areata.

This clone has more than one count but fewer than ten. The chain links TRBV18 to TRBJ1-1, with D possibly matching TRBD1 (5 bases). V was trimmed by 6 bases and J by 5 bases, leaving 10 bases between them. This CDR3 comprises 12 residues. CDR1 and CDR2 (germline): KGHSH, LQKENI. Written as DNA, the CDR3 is TGTGCCAGCTCCTGGGGGGGTACTGAAGCTTTCTTT. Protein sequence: CASSWGGTEAFF. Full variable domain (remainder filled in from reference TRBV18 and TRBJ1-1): NAGVMQNPRHLVRRRGQEARLRCSPMKGHSHVYWYRQLPEEGLKFMVYLQKENIIDESGMPKERFSAEFPKEGPSILRIQQVVRGDSAAYFCASSWGGTEAFFGQGTRLTVV.

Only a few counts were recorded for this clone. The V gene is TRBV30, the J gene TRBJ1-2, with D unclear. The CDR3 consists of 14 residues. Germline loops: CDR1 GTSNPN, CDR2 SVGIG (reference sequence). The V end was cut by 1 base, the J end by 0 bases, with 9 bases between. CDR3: CAWSEGNTNYGYTF. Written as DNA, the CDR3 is TGTGCCTGGAGTGAGGGCAACACTAACTATGGCTACACCTTC.

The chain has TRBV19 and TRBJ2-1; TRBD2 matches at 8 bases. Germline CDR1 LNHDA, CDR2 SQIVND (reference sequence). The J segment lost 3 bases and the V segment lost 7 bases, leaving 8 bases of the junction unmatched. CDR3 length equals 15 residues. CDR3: CASMQGGRLYNEQFF. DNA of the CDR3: TGTGCCAGTATGCAAGGCGGGAGGCTCTACAATGAGCAGTTCTTC.

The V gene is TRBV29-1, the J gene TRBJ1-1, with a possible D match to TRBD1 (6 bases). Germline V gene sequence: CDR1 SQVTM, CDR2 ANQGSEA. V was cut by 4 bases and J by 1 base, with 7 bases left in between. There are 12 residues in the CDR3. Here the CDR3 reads CSVGGANTEAFF. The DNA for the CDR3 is TGCAGCGTTGGGGGGGCGAACACTGAAGCTTTCTTT.

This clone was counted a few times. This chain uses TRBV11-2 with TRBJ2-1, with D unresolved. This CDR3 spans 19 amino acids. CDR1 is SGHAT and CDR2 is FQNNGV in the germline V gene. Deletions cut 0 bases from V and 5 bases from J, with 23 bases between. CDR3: CASSLEGYRNRRTDNEQFF. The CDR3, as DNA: TGTGCCAGCAGCTTAGAGGGTTATCGGAACCGGAGAACAGACAATGAGCAGTTCTTC.

The CDR3 nucleotides read TGCAGCGCCAACCCTAGGGGGCCAGGCAATGAGCAGTTCTTC. This translates into CSANPRGPGNEQFF. V gene TRBV29-1 combines with J gene TRBJ2-1, with TRBD1 matching 7 bases. V lost 7 bases and J lost 6; bases outside the gene matches: 12. There are 14 residues in the CDR3. Germline CDR1 SQVTM, CDR2 ANQGSEA.

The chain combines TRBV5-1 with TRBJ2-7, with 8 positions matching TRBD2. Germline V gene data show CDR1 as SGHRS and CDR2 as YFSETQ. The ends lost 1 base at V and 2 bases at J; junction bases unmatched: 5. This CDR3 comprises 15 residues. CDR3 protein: CASSLKGGGTYEQYF. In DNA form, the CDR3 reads TGCGCCAGCAGCTTGAAAGGCGGGGGGACCTACGAGCAGTACTTC.

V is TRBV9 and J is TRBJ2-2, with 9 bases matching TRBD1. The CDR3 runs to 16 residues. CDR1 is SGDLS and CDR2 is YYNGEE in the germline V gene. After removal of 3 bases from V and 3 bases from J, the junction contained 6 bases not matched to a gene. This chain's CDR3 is CASSGTGEHYTGELFF. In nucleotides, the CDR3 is TGTGCCAGCAGCGGGACAGGGGAACATTACACCGGGGAGCTGTTTTTT. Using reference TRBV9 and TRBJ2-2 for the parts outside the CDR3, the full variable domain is DSGVTQTPKHLITATGQRVTLRCSPRSGDLSVYWYQQSLDQGLQFLIQYYNGEERAKGNILERFSAQQFPDLHSELNLSSLELGDSALYFCASSGTGEHYTGELFFGEGSRLTVL.

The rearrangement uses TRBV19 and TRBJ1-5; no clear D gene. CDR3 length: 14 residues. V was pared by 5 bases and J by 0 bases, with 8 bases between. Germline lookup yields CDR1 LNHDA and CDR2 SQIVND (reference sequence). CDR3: CASSGRYSNQPQHF. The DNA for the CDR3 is TGTGCCAGTAGTGGCAGATATAGCAATCAGCCCCAGCATTTT.

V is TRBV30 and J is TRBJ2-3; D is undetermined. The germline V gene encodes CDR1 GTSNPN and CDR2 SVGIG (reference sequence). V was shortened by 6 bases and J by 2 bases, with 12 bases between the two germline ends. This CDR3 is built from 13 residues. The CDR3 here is CACTTHFTDTQYF. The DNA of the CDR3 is TGTGCCTGTACGACTCATTTCACAGATACGCAGTATTTT.

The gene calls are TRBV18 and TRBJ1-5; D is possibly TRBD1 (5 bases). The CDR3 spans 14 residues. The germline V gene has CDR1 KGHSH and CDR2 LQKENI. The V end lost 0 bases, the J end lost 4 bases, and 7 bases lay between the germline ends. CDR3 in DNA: TGTGCCAGCTCACCACCAACAGGAAATCAGCCCCAGCATTTT. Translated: CASSPPTGNQPQHF. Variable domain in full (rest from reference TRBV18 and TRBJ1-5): NAGVMQNPRHLVRRRGQEARLRCSPMKGHSHVYWYRQLPEEGLKFMVYLQKENIIDESGMPKERFSAEFPKEGPSILRIQQVVRGDSAAYFCASSPPTGNQPQHFGDGTRLSIL.

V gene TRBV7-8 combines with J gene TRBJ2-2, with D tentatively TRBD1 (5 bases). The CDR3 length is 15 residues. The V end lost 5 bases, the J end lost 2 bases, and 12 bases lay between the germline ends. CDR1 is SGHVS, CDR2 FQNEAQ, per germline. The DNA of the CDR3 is TGTGCCAGCAGCCCCAGACAGTCAAACACCGGGGAGCTGTTTTTT. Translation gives CASSPRQSNTGELFF.

The CDR3 region has the DNA TGTGCCAGCAGCTTAGAGGGGCAGATTGATGAGCAGTTCTTC. It yields the protein CASSLEGQIDEQFF. V and J are TRBV7-3 and TRBJ2-1, with D perhaps matching TRBD1 or TRBD2 (5 bases each). CDR1 is SGHTA, CDR2 FQGTGA, per germline. The CDR3 length is 14 residues. V was clipped by 2 bases and J by 8 bases, with 13 bases between them.

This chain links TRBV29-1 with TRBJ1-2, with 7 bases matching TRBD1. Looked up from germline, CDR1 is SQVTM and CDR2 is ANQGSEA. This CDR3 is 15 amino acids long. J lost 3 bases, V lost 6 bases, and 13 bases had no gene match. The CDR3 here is CSVVTQDRAHYGYTF. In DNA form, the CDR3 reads TGCAGCGTCGTAACCCAAGACAGGGCCCACTATGGCTACACCTTC.

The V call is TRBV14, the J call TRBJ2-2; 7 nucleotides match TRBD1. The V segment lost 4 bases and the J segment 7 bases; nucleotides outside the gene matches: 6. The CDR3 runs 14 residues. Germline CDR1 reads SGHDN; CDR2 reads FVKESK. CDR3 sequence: CASSLGQLIGELFF. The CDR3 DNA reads TGTGCCAGCAGCCTGGGACAGCTAATCGGGGAGCTGTTTTTT.

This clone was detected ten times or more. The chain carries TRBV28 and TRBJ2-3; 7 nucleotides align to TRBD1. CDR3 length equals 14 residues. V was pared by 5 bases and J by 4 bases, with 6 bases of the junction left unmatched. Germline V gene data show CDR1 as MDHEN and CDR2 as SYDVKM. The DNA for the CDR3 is TGTGCCAGCAGTCGAGGGGGCGCCGCAGATACGCAGTATTTT. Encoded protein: CASSRGGAADTQYF.

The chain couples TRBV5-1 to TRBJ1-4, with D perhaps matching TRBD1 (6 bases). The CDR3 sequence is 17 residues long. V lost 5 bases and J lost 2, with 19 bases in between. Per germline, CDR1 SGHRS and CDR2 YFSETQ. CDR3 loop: CASRLTGTPATNEKLFF. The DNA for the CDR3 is TGCGCCAGCAGGCTAACCGGGACACCCGCGACTAATGAAAAACTGTTTTTT.

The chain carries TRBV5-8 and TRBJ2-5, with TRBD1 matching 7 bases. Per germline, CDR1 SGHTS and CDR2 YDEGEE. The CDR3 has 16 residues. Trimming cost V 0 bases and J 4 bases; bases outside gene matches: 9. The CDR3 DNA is TGTGCCAGCAGCTTGGGGACAGGACACCACCGAGAGACCCAGTACTTC. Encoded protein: CASSLGTGHHRETQYF.

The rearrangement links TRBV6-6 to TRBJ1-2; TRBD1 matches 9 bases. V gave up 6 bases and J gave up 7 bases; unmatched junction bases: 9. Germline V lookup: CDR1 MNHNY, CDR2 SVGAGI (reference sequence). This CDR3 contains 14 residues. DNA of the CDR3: TGTGCCAGCAGCACAGGGACAGGGATCGGTGGCTACACCTTC. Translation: CASSTGTGIGGYTF.

The CDR3 spells CASSSLGVASYEQYF. CDR3 nucleotides: TGTGCCAGCAGCTCCCTGGGGGTGGCCTCCTACGAGCAGTACTTC. The chain recombines TRBV5-4 with TRBJ2-7; D may correspond to TRBD1 or TRBD2 (5 bases each). Germline loops: CDR1 SGHNT, CDR2 YYREEE (reference sequence). Trimming removed 3 bases from V and 0 bases from J, with 13 bases in between. The length of the CDR3 is 15 residues.

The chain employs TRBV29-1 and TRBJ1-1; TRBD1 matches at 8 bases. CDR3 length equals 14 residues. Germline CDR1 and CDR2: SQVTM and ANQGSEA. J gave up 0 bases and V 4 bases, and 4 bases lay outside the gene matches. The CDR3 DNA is TGCAGCGTTGGTACAGGGGGTCTGAACACTGAAGCTTTCTTT. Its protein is CSVGTGGLNTEAFF. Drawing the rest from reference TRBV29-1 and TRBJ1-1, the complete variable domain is SAVISQKPSRDICQRGTSLTIQCQVDSQVTMMFWYRQQPGQSLTLIATANQGSEATYESGFVIDKFPISRPNLTFSTLTVSNMSPEDSSIYLCSVGTGGLNTEAFFGQGTRLTVV.

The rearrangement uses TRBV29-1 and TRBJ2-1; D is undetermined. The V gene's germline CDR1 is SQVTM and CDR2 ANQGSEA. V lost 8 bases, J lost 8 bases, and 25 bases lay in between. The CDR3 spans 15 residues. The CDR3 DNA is TGCAGCATCGCGCACCGCGTCGGAGCAAGCGATGAGCAGTTCTTC. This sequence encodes CSIAHRVGASDEQFF.

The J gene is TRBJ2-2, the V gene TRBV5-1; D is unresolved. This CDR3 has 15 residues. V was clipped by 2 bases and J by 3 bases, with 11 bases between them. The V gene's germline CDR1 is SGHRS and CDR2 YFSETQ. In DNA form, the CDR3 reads TGCGCCAGCAGCTTCGGGCAGGCGGACACCGGGGAGCTGTTTTTT. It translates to CASSFGQADTGELFF.

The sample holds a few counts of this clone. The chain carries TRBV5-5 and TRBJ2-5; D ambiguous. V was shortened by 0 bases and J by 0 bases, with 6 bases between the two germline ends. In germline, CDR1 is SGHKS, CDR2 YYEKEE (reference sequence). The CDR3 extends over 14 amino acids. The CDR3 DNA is TGTGCCAGCAGCTTGGGTCAGAACCAAGAGACCCAGTACTTC. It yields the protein CASSLGQNQETQYF.

The CDR3 nucleotides read TGTGCCAGCAGCTCAGGCCCCTACGAGCAGTACTTC. It encodes CASSSGPYEQYF. This chain connects TRBV9 to TRBJ2-7; D is ambiguous. V was pared by 4 bases and J by 2 bases, with 7 bases between. The CDR3 is 12 amino acids. Germline CDR1 SGDLS, CDR2 YYNGEE.

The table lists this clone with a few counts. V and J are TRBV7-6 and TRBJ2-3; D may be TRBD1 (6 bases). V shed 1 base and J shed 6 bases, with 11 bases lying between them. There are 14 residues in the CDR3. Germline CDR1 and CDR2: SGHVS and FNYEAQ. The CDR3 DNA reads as TGTGCCAGCAGCTTAGGGCAGGGGCTGGATACGCAGTATTTT. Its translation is CASSLGQGLDTQYF.

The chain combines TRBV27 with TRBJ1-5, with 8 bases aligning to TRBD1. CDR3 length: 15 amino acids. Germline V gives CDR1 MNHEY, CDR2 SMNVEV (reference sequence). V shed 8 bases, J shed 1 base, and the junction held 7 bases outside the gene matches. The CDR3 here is CASRAGGGSNQPQHF. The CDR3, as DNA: TGTGCCAGCCGAGCAGGGGGCGGCAGCAATCAGCCCCAGCATTTT.